A selection of T cell receptor beta chains follows, all from one sample in a study of response to subunit inactivated influenza vaccine. MiXCR, run by TCRdb on the RT-PCR reads, gives a single entry per CDR3 protein. The sample holds about half a million distinct CDR3 sequences; about 25% are singletons and the top ten take approximately 2%. This specimen was CD4+ T cells sorted from PBMCs, taken roughly 5 days after vaccination. The receptors here all came from a man aged 45 to 65 who received an inactivated influenza vaccine. Each CDR3 is given with its conserved first and last residue.

CDR3: CATRAAANTWELFF; V: TRBV15; J: TRBJ2-2
CDR3: CASSLASGQGPYEQYF; V: TRBV7-2; J: TRBJ2-7
CDR3: CSARGQQVWRLNTQYF; V: TRBV20-1; J: TRBJ2-3
CDR3: CASSELGSGRLSYNEQFF; V: TRBV25-1; J: TRBJ2-1
CDR3: CASSLTGTVATGELFF; V: TRBV28; J: TRBJ2-2
CDR3: CASSRDRRETQYF; V: TRBV12-3/TRBV12-4; J: TRBJ2-5
CDR3: CSAQTSGRYGEQFF; V: TRBV29-1; J: TRBJ2-1
CDR3: CATTISSGANVLTF; V: TRBV10-3; J: TRBJ2-6
CDR3: CASSFDRDMLFF; V: TRBV12-3/TRBV12-4; J: TRBJ2-1
CDR3: CSARGGLAGFTDTQYF; V: TRBV20-1; J: TRBJ2-3
CDR3: CASSLLAGGGNTIYF; V: TRBV12-3/TRBV12-4; J: TRBJ1-3
CDR3: CSVQGLANYGYTF; V: TRBV20-1; J: TRBJ1-2
CDR3: CASSRGYEQYF; V: TRBV12-3/TRBV12-4; J: TRBJ2-7
CDR3: CSVEVLANYNEQFF; V: TRBV29-1; J: TRBJ2-1
CDR3: CASSQGGNSYEQYF; V: TRBV4-2; J: TRBJ2-7
CDR3: CASSKAGGANEQFF; V: TRBV19; J: TRBJ2-1
CDR3: CASSPTSGRAVNEQFF; V: TRBV28; J: TRBJ2-1
CDR3: CASSFRGGNEETQYF; V: TRBV5-1; J: TRBJ2-5
CDR3: CSASTTYGNQPQHF; V: TRBV20-1; J: TRBJ1-5
CDR3: CASSQVGTSGSRGNEQFF; V: TRBV4-2; J: TRBJ2-1
CDR3: CSASVGAAGELFF; V: TRBV20-1; J: TRBJ2-2
CDR3: CSVERGTQETQYF; V: TRBV29-1; J: TRBJ2-5
CDR3: CASSEYDPSWENTEAFF; V: TRBV25-1; J: TRBJ1-1
CDR3: CASSLVGTGEGGELFF; V: TRBV5-1; J: TRBJ2-2
CDR3: CASSLRFDQPQHF; V: TRBV19; J: TRBJ1-5
CDR3: CASSPLGRYSGNTIYF; V: TRBV5-5; J: TRBJ1-3
CDR3: CASSQDIGTGGVKTQYF; V: TRBV4-3; J: TRBJ2-5
CDR3: CASSLSWVGLAGALSYNEQFF; V: TRBV28; J: TRBJ2-1
CDR3: CASSLTVPSGSSNEQFF; V: TRBV11-2; J: TRBJ2-1
CDR3: CASNLGGLEQYF; V: TRBV3-1; J: TRBJ2-7
CDR3: CASSVAPSGGYQTQYF; V: TRBV9; J: TRBJ2-5
CDR3: CASSQQLENEQFF; V: TRBV4-3; J: TRBJ2-1
CDR3: CASSADRAFNTEAFF; V: TRBV14; J: TRBJ1-1
CDR3: CASSPGQGVFEQYF; V: TRBV25-1; J: TRBJ2-7
CDR3: CASSLTGIGYEQYF; V: TRBV5-6; J: TRBJ2-7
CDR3: CASSLGPTSGRANTGELFF; V: TRBV11-2; J: TRBJ2-2
CDR3: CSARGRDRETYTF; V: TRBV20-1; J: TRBJ1-2
CDR3: CASSFRRATEAFF; V: TRBV5-8; J: TRBJ1-1
CDR3: CAISESLAGNSYNEQFF; V: TRBV10-3; J: TRBJ2-1
CDR3: CASSLVTSVTDTQYF; V: TRBV7-2; J: TRBJ2-3
CDR3: CAIRDSLRNTEAFF; V: TRBV10-3; J: TRBJ1-1
CDR3: CASSLWTGSSYNSPLHF; V: TRBV5-1; J: TRBJ1-6
CDR3: CASSPIGQAYEQYF; V: TRBV18; J: TRBJ2-7
CDR3: CASSLLDSLSYEQYF; V: TRBV12-3/TRBV12-4; J: TRBJ2-7
CDR3: CASSLGVGGLSYGYTF; V: TRBV7-2; J: TRBJ1-2
CDR3: CASSLPWGRSYEQYF; V: TRBV28; J: TRBJ2-7
CDR3: CASSLVAGVQETQYF; V: TRBV7-3; J: TRBJ2-5
CDR3: CASSLLTASGVGEQFF; V: TRBV5-1; J: TRBJ2-1
CDR3: CASRGASGVNEQFF; V: TRBV6-1; J: TRBJ2-1
CDR3: CASSVVWDTNSPLHF; V: TRBV9; J: TRBJ1-6
CDR3: CASSLMLGERFF; V: TRBV7-3; J: TRBJ2-1